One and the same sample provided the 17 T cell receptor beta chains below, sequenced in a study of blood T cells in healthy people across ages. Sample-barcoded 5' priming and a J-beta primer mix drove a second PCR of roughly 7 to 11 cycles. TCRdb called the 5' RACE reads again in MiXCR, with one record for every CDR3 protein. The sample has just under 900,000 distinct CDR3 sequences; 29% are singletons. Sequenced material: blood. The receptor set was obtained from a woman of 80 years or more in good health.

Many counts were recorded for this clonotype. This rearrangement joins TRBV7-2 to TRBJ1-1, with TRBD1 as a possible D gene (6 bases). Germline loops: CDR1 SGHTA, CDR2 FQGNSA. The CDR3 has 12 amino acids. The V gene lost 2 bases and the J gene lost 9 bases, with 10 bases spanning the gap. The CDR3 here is CASSLNTGQAFF. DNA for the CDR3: TGTGCCAGCAGCTTAAATACAGGGCAAGCTTTCTTT. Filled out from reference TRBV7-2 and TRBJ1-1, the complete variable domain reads GAGVSQSPSNKVTEKGKDVELRCDPISGHTALYWYRQSLGQGLEFLIYFQGNSAPDKSGLPSDRFSAERTGGSVSTLTIQRTQQEDSAVYLCASSLNTGQAFFGQGTRLTVV.

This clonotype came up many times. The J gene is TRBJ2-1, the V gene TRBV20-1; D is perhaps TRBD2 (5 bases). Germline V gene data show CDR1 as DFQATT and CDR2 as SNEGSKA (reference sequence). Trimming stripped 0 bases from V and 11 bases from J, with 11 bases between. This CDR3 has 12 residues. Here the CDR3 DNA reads TGCAGTGCTAGAGATCTGGACTTACAGCAGTTCTTC. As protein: CSARDLDLQQFF.

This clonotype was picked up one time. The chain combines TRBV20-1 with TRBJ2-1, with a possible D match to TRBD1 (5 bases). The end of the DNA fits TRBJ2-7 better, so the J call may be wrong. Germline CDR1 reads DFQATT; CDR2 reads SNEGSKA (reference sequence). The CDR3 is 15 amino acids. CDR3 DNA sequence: TGCAGTGCTAGAGTGAAACAGGTAAACTACAATGAGCAGTACTTC. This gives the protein CSARVKQVNYNEQYF.

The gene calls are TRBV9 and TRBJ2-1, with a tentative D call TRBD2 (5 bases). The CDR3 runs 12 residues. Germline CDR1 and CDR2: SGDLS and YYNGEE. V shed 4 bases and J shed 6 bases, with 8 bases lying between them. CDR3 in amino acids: CASSTLANEQFF. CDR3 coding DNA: TGTGCCAGCAGCACCCTAGCCAATGAGCAGTTCTTC.

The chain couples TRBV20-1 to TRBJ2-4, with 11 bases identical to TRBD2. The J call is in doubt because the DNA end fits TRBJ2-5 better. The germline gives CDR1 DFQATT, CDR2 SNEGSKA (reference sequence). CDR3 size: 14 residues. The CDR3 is CSATSGGREETQYF. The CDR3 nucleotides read TGCAGTGCTACTAGCGGGGGGCGGGAAGAGACCCAGTACTTC.

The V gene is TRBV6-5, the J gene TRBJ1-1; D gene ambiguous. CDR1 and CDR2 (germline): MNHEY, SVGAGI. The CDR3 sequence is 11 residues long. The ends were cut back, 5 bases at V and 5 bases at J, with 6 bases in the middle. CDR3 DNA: TGTGCCAGCAGTGGCTGTACTGAAGCTTTCTTT. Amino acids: CASSGCTEAFF.

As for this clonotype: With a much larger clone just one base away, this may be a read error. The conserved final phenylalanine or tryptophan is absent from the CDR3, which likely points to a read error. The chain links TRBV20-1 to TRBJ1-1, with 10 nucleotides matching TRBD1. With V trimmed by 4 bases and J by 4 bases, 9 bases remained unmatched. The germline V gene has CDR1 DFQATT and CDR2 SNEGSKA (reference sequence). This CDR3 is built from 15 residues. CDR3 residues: CSATDPTGGLTEAFL. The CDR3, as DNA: TGCAGTGCTACCGACCCGACAGGGGGCCTCACTGAAGCTTTCTTA.

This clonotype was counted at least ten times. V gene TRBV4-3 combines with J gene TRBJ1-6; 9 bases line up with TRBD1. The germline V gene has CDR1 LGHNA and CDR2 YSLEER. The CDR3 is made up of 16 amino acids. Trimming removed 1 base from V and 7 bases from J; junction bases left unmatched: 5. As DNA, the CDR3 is TGCGCCAGCAGCCAAGGTCCGGGGACAGGGAATTCACCCCTCCACTTT. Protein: CASSQGPGTGNSPLHF.

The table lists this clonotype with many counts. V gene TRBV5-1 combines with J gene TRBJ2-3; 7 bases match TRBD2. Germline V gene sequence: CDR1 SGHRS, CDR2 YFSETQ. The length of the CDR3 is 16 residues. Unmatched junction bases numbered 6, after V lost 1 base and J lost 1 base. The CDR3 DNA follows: TGCGCCAGCAGCTTGTTGCTGGGAGGGGGCACAGATACGCAGTATTTT. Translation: CASSLLLGGGTDTQYF.

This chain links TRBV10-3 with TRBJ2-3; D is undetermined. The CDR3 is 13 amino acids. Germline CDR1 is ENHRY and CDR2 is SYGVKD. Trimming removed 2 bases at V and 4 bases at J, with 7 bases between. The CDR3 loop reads CAISEGVADTQYF. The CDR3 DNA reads TGTGCCATCAGTGAGGGGGTTGCAGATACGCAGTATTTT.

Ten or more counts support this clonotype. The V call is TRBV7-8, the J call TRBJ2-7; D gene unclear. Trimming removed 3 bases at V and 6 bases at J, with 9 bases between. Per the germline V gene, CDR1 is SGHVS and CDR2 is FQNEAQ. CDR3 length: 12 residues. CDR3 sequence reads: CASSFNGREQYF. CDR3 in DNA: TGTGCCAGCAGCTTCAACGGGCGCGAGCAGTACTTC. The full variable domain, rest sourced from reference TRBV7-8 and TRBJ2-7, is GAGVSQSPRYKVAKRGQDVALRCDPISGHVSLFWYQQALGQGPEFLTYFQNEAQLDKSGLPSDRFFAERPEGSVSTLKIQRTQQEDSAVYLCASSFNGREQYFGPGTRLTVT.

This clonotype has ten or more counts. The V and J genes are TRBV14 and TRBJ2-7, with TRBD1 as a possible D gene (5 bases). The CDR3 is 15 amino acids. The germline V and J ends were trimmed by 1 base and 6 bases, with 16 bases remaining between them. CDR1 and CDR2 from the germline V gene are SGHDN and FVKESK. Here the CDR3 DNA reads TGTGCCAGCAGCCAAGGTCAGGGTCGGGCCTCCGAGCAGTACTTC. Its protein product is CASSQGQGRASEQYF.

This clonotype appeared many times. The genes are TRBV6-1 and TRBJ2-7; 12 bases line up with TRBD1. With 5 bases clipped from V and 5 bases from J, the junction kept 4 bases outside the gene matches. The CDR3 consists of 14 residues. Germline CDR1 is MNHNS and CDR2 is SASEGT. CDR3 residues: CASSLGTGGDEQYF. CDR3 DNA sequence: TGTGCCAGCAGTTTGGGGACAGGGGGCGACGAGCAGTACTTC.

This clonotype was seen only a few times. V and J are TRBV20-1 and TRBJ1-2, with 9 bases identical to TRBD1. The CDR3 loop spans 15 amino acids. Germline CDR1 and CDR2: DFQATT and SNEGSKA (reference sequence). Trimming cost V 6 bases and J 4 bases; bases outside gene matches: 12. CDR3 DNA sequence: TGCAGTGCCGACATACTACAGGGGGCGGGCTATGGCTACACCTTC. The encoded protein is CSADILQGAGYGYTF.

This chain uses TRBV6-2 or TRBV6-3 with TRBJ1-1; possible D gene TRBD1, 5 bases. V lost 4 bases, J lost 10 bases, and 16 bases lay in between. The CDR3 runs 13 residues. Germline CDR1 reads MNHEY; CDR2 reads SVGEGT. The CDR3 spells CASSSNQGYRAFF. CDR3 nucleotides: TGTGCCAGCAGTTCTAATCAGGGATATCGAGCTTTCTTT.

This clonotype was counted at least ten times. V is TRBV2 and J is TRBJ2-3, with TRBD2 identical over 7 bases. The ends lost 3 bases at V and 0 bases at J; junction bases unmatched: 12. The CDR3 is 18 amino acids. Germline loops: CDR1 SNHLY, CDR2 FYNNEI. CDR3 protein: CASSDDGRAGESTDTQYF. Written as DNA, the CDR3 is TGTGCCAGCAGTGACGACGGGCGCGCGGGGGAAAGCACAGATACGCAGTATTTT.

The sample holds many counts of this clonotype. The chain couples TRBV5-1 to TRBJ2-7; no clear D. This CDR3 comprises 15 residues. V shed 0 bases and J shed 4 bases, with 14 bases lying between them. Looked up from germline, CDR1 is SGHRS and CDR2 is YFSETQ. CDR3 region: CASSLAESFDYEQYF. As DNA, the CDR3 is TGCGCCAGCAGCTTGGCCGAAAGCTTCGATTACGAGCAGTACTTC.